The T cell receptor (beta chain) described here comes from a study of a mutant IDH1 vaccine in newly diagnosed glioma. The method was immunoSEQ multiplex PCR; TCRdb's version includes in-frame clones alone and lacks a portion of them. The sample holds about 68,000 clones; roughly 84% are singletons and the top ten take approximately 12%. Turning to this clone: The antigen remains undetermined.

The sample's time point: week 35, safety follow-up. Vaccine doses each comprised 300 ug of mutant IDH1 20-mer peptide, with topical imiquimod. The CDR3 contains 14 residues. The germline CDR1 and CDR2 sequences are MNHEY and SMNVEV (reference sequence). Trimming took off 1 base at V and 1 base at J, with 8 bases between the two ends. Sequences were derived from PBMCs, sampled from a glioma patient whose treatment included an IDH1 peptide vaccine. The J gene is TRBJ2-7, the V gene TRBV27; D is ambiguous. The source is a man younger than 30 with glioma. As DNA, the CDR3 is TGTGCCAGCAGTTTATGGGTCGGGTCCTACGAGCAGTACTTC. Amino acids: CASSLWVGSYEQYF.